These 20 T cell receptor beta chains were sequenced from one sample in a study of shared clonotypes between healthy human individuals (dated by TCRdb to between 2020 and 2021). The library came from the immunoSEQ multiplex PCR assay. TCRdb obtained this table from immuneACCESS and retained in-frame rearrangements with V and J assigned. These tables miss some clones; where compared with another copy, unresolved V genes account for less than half of the shortfall, and the remainder is unexplained. The sample table holds about 2 million clones, of which about 95% were seen once. The leading ten clones occupy 0.13% of the sample. Sequencing was performed on naive CD4+ T cells sorted from blood. In the paper's terms, the cell subset or site label means: CD45RA+ positively selected. The receptors derive from a man aged 18 to 35 in good health.

V gene TRBV5-1 combines with J gene TRBJ1-5; D unclear. Germline assignment: CDR1 SGHRS and CDR2 YFSETQ. CDR3 length: 14 residues. V lost 0 bases to trimming and J lost 0 bases, with 4 bases between them. The CDR3 reads CASSLDHSNQPQHF. The CDR3, as DNA: TGCGCCAGCAGCTTGGACCATAGCAATCAGCCCCAGCATTTT. The variable domain in full, with the rest retrieved from reference TRBV5-1 and TRBJ1-5, is KAGVTQTPRYLIKTRGQQVTLSCSPISGHRSVSWYQQTPGQGLQFLFEYFSETQRNKGNFPGRFSGRQFSNSRSEMNVSTLELGDSALYLCASSLDHSNQPQHFGDGTRLSIL.

With regard to this clone: At the DNA level, this CDR3 is encoded by other sequences in the same sample as well. The chain joins TRBV2 to TRBJ2-3; D ambiguous. The CDR3 is 11 amino acids. Between the trimmed V and J ends, which lost 4 bases and 6 bases, there was a span of 5 bases. Germline CDR1 is SNHLY and CDR2 is FYNNEI. CDR3 nucleotide sequence: TGTGCCAGCAGTGTCTCGGATACGCAGTATTTT. Translated: CASSVSDTQYF.

The sample holds one count of this clone. This chain uses TRBV14 with TRBJ2-3, with D perhaps being TRBD1 or TRBD2 (5 bases each). Germline assignment: CDR1 SGHDN and CDR2 FVKESK. This CDR3 has 15 residues. V lost 1 base to trimming and J lost 0 bases, with 8 bases between them. The CDR3 region has the DNA TGTGCCAGCAGCCAAGGGGGACCTAGCACAGATACGCAGTATTTT. It is translated as CASSQGGPSTDTQYF.

This sequence joins TRBV25-1 and TRBJ1-3; D is ambiguous. Between the trimmed V and J ends, which lost 6 bases and 0 bases, there was a span of 12 bases. Germline lookup yields CDR1 MGHDK and CDR2 SYGVNS. The CDR3 runs 15 residues. CDR3 loop: CASRQDGNSGNTIYF. The CDR3 nucleotides are TGTGCCAGCAGGCAGGACGGGAACTCTGGAAACACCATATATTTT.

The CDR3 here is CASSPHRVPYEQYF. CDR3 nucleotide sequence: TGTGCCAGCAGCCCCCACAGGGTACCCTACGAGCAGTACTTC. V gene TRBV9 combines with J gene TRBJ2-7; D is perhaps TRBD1 (6 bases). Germline V lookup: CDR1 SGDLS, CDR2 YYNGEE. The CDR3 extends over 14 amino acids. V was pared by 4 bases and J by 2 bases, with 13 bases between.

The chain employs TRBV4-2 and TRBJ1-1, with D hard to call. The CDR3 is 17 residues long. V was shortened by 0 bases and J by 1 base, with 15 bases between the two germline ends. Germline V gene sequence: CDR1 LGHNA, CDR2 YNFKEQ. The CDR3 nucleotides are TGTGCCAGCAGCCAAGAAATCTCGCCTCTCGGGAACACTGAAGCTTTCTTT. It specifies CASSQEISPLGNTEAFF.

The genes are TRBV28 and TRBJ1-2; D is possibly TRBD1 (5 bases). There are 13 residues in the CDR3. Deletions cut 6 bases from V and 4 bases from J, with 12 bases between. The germline V gene encodes CDR1 MDHEN and CDR2 SYDVKM. This chain's CDR3 is CASSTDRSYGYTF. CDR3 nucleotides: TGTGCCAGCAGCACTGACAGATCCTATGGCTACACCTTC.

The chain employs TRBV5-4 and TRBJ2-7, with D possibly being TRBD1 (5 bases). The CDR3 covers 13 residues. CDR1 is SGHNT, CDR2 YYREEE, per germline (reference sequence). The V and J ends lost 5 bases and 3 bases respectively, with 12 bases between them. The CDR3 DNA reads TGTGCCAGCAGAAGTTGGGGCAACTACGAGCAGTACTTC. Its translation is CASRSWGNYEQYF.

This chain joins TRBV27 and TRBJ1-6; weak D call: TRBD1 (5 bases). Germline loops: CDR1 MNHEY, CDR2 SMNVEV (reference sequence). The germline V and J ends were trimmed by 5 bases and 11 bases, with 16 bases remaining between them. This CDR3 contains 14 residues. CDR3 nucleotide sequence: TGTGCCAGCAGTCCCCGGGACGGCGGCCCACCCCTCCACTTT. Translated: CASSPRDGGPPLHF.

This chain uses TRBV27 with TRBJ2-5, with 7 bases fitting TRBD1. The V and J ends lost 2 bases and 5 bases, in that order; junction bases with no gene match: 8. Germline values: CDR1 MNHEY, CDR2 SMNVEV (reference sequence). The CDR3 is 15 residues long. The CDR3 DNA reads as TGTGCCAGCAGTTTAGGCGACAGGGAAATGGAGACCCAGTACTTC. Protein sequence: CASSLGDREMETQYF.

The V and J genes are TRBV14 and TRBJ2-7; D is ambiguous. V dropped 3 bases and J dropped 3 bases, with 9 bases sitting between them. Germline V gives CDR1 SGHDN, CDR2 FVKESK. There are 13 residues in the CDR3. The CDR3 bases are TGTGCCAGCAGCCATCCACCAGACTACGAGCAGTACTTC. Its protein is CASSHPPDYEQYF.

The chain couples TRBV29-1 to TRBJ1-4, with D maybe TRBD1 (5 bases). CDR3 length: 14 amino acids. V gave up 7 bases and J gave up 8 bases, with 20 bases separating them. Germline V gene data show CDR1 as SQVTM and CDR2 as ANQGSEA. In nucleotides, the CDR3 is TGCAGCGGGAGGGACGGATCGACGGTGGAAAAACTGTTTTTT. Its translation: CSGRDGSTVEKLFF.

The chain couples TRBV30 to TRBJ2-5, with a tentative D call TRBD2 (5 bases). The germline V gene has CDR1 GTSNPN and CDR2 SVGIG (reference sequence). This CDR3 is built from 14 residues. The V gene lost 4 bases and the J gene lost 5 bases, with 17 bases spanning the gap. CDR3 sequence reads: CAWTRTHPTETQYF. The CDR3 bases are TGTGCCTGGACTAGGACTCATCCCACGGAGACCCAGTACTTC.

The genes are TRBV30 and TRBJ2-3; maybe TRBD2 (6 bases). The V end lost 0 bases, the J end lost 5 bases, and 15 bases lay between the germline ends. The V gene's germline CDR1 is GTSNPN and CDR2 SVGIG (reference sequence). CDR3 length: 15 amino acids. The CDR3 here is CAWSVGGVGGDTQYF. The CDR3 DNA is TGTGCCTGGAGTGTTGGAGGGGTTGGTGGAGATACGCAGTATTTT.

V and J are TRBV2 and TRBJ2-3, with D possibly being TRBD1 (5 bases). CDR1 and CDR2 (germline): SNHLY, FYNNEI. V shed 6 bases and J shed 2 bases, with 12 bases lying between them. The CDR3 is 14 amino acids. CDR3 residues: CASRFGANTDTQYF. The CDR3 bases are TGTGCCAGCAGGTTTGGGGCTAACACAGATACGCAGTATTTT.

This clone was picked up one time. The same CDR3 also results from other DNA sequences found in this sample. This rearrangement joins TRBV5-1 to TRBJ2-3; no clear D gene. The CDR3 has 13 residues. Trimming pared 2 bases from V and 0 bases from J, leaving 4 bases between. The germline V gene has CDR1 SGHRS and CDR2 YFSETQ. The CDR3 DNA follows: TGCGCCAGCAGCTTAACTAGCACAGATACGCAGTATTTT. Translated, it gives CASSLTSTDTQYF. Variable domain in full (rest from reference TRBV5-1 and TRBJ2-3): KAGVTQTPRYLIKTRGQQVTLSCSPISGHRSVSWYQQTPGQGLQFLFEYFSETQRNKGNFPGRFSGRQFSNSRSEMNVSTLELGDSALYLCASSLTSTDTQYFGPGTRLTVL.

The V gene is TRBV6-5, the J gene TRBJ2-7; the D is unclear. This CDR3 has 15 amino acids. Trimming took 2 bases from V and 1 from J, leaving 12 bases between them. Germline CDR1 is MNHEY and CDR2 is SVGAGI. CDR3 sequence reads: CASSYNQDPSYEQYF. As DNA, the CDR3 is TGTGCCAGCAGTTACAACCAGGACCCTTCCTACGAGCAGTACTTC.

Only one count was recorded for this clone. V and J are TRBV6-6 and TRBJ2-7; D is undetermined. Trimming removed 2 bases from V and 3 bases from J, with 8 bases in between. The germline V gene encodes CDR1 MNHNY and CDR2 SVGAGI (reference sequence). The CDR3 has 13 amino acids. CDR3 loop: CASSYETFYEQYF. The CDR3 coding sequence is TGTGCCAGCAGTTACGAGACGTTCTACGAGCAGTACTTC.

The V gene is TRBV6-6, the J gene TRBJ1-5; weak D call: TRBD1 (5 bases). Trimming removed 6 bases from V and 5 bases from J, with 8 bases in between. Germline-derived CDR1 and CDR2 are MNHNY and SVGAGI (reference sequence). The CDR3 is made up of 12 amino acids. The CDR3 loop is CASRLGDQPQHF. The CDR3 DNA reads as TGTGCCAGCAGGTTGGGGGATCAGCCCCAGCATTTT.

V gene TRBV27 combines with J gene TRBJ2-1; D is perhaps TRBD1 (6 bases). Germline CDR1 MNHEY, CDR2 SMNVEV (reference sequence). This CDR3 has 16 residues. V lost 0 bases and J lost 6, with 15 bases in between. The CDR3 coding sequence is TGTGCCAGCAGTTTATCGCGGTGGACAGACATCAATGAGCAGTTCTTC. Translation gives CASSLSRWTDINEQFF.